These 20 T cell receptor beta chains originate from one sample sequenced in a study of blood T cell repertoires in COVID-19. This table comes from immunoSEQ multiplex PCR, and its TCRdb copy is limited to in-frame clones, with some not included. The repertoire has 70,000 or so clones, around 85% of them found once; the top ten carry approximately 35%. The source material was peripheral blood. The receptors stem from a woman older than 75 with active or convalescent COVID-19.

The CDR3 here is CARSRTGQEQFF. DNA for the CDR3: TGTGCCAGATCCCGAACAGGCCAGGAGCAGTTCTTC. The chain is built from TRBV27 and TRBJ2-1, with D possibly being TRBD1 (5 bases). Germline V CDR1 and CDR2: MNHEY, SMNVEV (reference sequence). This CDR3 has 12 residues. V lost 9 bases and J lost 10, with 16 bases in between.

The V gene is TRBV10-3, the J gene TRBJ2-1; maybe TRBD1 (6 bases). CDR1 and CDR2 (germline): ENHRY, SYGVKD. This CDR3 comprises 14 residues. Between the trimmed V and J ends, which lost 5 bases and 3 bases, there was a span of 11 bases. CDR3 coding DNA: TGTGCCATCAGTCAGGGGTCCAACTACAATGAGCAGTTCTTC. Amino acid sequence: CAISQGSNYNEQFF.

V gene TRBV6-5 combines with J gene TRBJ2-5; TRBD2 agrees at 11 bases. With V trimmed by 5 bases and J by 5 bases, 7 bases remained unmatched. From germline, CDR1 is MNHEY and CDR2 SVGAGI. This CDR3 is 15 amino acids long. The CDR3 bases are TGTGCCAGCAGTAAGACTAGCGGGGTGCTGGAGACCCAGTACTTC. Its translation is CASSKTSGVLETQYF.

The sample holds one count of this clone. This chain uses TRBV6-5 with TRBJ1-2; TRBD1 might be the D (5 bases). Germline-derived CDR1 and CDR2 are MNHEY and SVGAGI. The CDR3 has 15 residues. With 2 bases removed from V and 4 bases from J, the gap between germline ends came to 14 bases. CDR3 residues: CASSYNSAGLYGYTF. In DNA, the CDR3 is TGTGCCAGCAGTTACAACAGTGCGGGGCTCTATGGCTACACCTTC.

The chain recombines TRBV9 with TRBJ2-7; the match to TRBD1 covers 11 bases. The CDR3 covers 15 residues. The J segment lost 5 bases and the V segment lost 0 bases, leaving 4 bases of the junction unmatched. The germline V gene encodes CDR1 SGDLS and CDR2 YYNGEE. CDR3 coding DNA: TGTGCCAGCAGCGTAGTGGGGACAGGGGGGGACGAGCAGTACTTC. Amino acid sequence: CASSVVGTGGDEQYF. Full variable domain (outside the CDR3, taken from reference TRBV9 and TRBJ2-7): DSGVTQTPKHLITATGQRVTLRCSPRSGDLSVYWYQQSLDQGLQFLIQYYNGEERAKGNILERFSAQQFPDLHSELNLSSLELGDSALYFCASSVVGTGGDEQYFGPGTRLTVT.

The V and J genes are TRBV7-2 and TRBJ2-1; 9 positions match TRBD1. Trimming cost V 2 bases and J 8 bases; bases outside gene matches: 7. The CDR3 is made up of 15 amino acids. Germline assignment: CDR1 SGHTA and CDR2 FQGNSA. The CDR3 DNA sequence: TGTGCCAGCAGCTTATCTACAGGGGGCGTCTATGAGCAGTTCTTC. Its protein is CASSLSTGGVYEQFF.

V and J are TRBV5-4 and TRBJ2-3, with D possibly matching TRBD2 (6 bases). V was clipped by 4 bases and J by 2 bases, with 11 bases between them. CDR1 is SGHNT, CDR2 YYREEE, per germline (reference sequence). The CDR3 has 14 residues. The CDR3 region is CASSGSGVTDTQYF. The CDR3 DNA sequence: TGTGCCAGCAGCGGTAGCGGTGTCACAGATACGCAGTATTTT.

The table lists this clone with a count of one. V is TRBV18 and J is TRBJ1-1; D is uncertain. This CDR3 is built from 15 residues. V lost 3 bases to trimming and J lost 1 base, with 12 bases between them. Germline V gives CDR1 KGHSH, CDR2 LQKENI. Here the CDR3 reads CASSPAVNANTEAFF. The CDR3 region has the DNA TGTGCCAGCTCACCGGCGGTAAACGCGAACACTGAAGCTTTCTTT.

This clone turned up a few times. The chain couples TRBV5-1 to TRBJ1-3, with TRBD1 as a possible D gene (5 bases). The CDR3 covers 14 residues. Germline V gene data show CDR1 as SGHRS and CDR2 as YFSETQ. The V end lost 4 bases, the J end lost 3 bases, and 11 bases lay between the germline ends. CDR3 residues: CASSTATDGNTIYF. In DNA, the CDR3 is TGCGCCAGCAGCACGGCGACAGATGGAAACACCATATATTTT.

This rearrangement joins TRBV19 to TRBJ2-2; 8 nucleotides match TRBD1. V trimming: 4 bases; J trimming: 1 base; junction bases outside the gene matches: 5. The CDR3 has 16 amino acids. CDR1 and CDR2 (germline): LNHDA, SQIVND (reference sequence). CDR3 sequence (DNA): TGTGCCAGTAGTACCCGACAGGGGAAGAACACCGGGGAGCTGTTTTTT. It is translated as CASSTRQGKNTGELFF.

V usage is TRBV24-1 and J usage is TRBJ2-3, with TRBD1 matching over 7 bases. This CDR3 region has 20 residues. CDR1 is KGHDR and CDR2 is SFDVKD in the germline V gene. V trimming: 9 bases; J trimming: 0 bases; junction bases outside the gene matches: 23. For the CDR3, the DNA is TGTGCCACCGAACCCCCGAGCCTAAGCCGGGACAGCTCTAGCACAGATACGCAGTATTTT. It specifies CATEPPSLSRDSSSTDTQYF.

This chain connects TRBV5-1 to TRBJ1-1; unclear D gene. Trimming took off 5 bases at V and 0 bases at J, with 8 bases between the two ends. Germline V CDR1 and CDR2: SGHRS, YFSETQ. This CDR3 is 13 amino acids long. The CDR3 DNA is TGCGCCAGCAGTCTTAACATGAACACTGAAGCTTTCTTT. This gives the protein CASSLNMNTEAFF.

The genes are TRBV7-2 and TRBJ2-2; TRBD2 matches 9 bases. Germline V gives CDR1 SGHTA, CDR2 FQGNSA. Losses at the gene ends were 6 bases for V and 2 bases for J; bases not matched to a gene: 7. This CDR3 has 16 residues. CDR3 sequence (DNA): TGTGCCAGCAGGTCCGGGACTAGCCTTAACACCGGGGAGCTGTTTTTT. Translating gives CASRSGTSLNTGELFF.

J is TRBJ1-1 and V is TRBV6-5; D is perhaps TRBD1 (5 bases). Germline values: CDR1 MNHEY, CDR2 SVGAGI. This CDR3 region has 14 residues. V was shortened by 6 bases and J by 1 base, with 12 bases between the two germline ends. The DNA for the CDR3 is TGTGCCAGCAGAGTTGACAGAGCGAACACTGAAGCTTTCTTT. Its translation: CASRVDRANTEAFF.

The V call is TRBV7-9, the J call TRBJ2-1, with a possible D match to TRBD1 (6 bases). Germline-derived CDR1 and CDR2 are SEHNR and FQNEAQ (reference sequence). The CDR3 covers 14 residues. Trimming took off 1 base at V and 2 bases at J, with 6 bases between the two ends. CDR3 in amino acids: CASSLGGPYNEQFF. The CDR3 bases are TGTGCCAGCAGCTTAGGGGGGCCCTACAATGAGCAGTTCTTC.

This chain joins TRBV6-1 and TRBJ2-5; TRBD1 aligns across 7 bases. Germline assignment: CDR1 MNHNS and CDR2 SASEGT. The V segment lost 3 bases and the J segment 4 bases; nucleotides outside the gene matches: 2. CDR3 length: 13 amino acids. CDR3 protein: CASSDAGGETQYF. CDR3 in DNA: TGTGCCAGCAGTGACGCAGGGGGAGAGACCCAGTACTTC.

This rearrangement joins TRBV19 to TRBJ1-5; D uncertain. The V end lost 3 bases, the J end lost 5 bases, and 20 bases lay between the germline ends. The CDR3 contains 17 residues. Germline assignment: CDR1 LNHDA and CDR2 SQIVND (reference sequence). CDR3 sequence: CASSISQEAPFDQPQHF. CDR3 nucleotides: TGTGCCAGTAGTATCTCCCAAGAGGCCCCTTTTGATCAGCCCCAGCATTTT. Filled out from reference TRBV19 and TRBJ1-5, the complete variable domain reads DGGITQSPKYLFRKEGQNVTLSCEQNLNHDAMYWYRQDPGQGLRLIYYSQIVNDFQKGDIAEGYSVSREKKESFPLTVTSAQKNPTAFYLCASSISQEAPFDQPQHFGDGTRLSIL.

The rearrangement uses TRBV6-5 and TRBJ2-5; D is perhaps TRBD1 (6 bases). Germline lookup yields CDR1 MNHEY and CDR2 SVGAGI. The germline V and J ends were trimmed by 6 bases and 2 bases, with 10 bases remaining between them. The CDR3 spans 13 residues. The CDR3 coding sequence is TGTGCCAGCAGCGTTGACAGGCAAGAGACCCAGTACTTC. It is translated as CASSVDRQETQYF.

Here the CDR3 DNA reads TGTGCCAGCTCGGCGGGGGACTTTCGGGATGAGCAGTTCTTC. This gives the protein CASSAGDFRDEQFF. The chain is built from TRBV19 and TRBJ2-1, with 7 bases identical to TRBD2. Trimming took 9 bases from V and 8 from J; bases not matched to a gene: 13. Per germline, CDR1 LNHDA and CDR2 SQIVND (reference sequence). CDR3 length equals 14 residues.

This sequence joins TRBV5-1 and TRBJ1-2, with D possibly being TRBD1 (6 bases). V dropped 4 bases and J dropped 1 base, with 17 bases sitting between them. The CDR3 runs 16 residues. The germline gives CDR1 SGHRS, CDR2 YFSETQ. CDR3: CASSLRTAPFNYGYTF. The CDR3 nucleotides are TGCGCCAGCAGCCTACGGACAGCCCCTTTTAACTATGGCTACACCTTC.